The text below deals with one T cell receptor (beta chain). Its antigen is not identified. The sample comes from a study of T cell repertoires in cytomegalovirus infection. The overall study: Evidence of both CMV infection and a matching HLA type came from public TCR beta signatures. Study results and caveats: Cumulated frequencies of public TCR beta families served to identify carriers of CMV plus the relevant HLA.

Each CDR3 protein gets one entry after TCRdb re-called the reads with MiXCR. The sample includes about 230,000 distinct CDR3 sequences, 6.5% of them seen just once. Trimming removed 5 bases at V and 0 bases at J, with 11 bases between. CDR1 and CDR2 (germline): DFQATT, SNEGSKA (reference sequence). The CDR3 covers 13 residues. The sequence was collected from a human donor in good health (CMV status not recorded). Some clones in this sample may be carry-over from other donors' samples. This chain connects TRBV20-1 to TRBJ2-7; D is perhaps TRBD2 (5 bases). Sequenced: PBMCs. The CDR3 DNA reads as TGCAGTGCTCGGACTGAGATCTCCTACGAGCAGTACTTC. It encodes CSARTEISYEQYF.